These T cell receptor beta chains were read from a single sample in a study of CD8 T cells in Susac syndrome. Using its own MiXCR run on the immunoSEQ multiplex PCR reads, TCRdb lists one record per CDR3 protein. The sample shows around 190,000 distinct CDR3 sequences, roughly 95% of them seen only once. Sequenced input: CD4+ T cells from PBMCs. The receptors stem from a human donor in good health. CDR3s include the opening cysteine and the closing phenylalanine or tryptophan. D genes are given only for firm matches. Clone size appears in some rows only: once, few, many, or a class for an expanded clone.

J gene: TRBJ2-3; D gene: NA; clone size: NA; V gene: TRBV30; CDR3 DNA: TGTGCCTGGAGTGACACAGATACGCAGTATTTT; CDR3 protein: CAWSDTDTQYF
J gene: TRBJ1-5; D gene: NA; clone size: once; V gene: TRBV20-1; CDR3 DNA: TGCAGTGCTAGTCAGGGCCTGAACAATCAGCCCCAGCATTTT; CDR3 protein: CSASQGLNNQPQHF
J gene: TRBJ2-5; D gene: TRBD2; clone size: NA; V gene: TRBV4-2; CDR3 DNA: TGTGCCAGCAGCGACGGACTAGCGGGAGGTGGGGAGACCCAGTACTTC; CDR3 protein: CASSDGLAGGGETQYF
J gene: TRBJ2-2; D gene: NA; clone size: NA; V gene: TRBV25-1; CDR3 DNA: TGTGCCACCACTGTGAGGCAGAACACCGGGGAGCTGTTTTTT; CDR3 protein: CATTVRQNTGELFF
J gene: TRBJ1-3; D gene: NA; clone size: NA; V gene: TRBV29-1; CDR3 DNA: TGCAGCGTCCACCTCAGGGGTAAAAGAAACACCATATATTTT; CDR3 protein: CSVHLRGKRNTIYF
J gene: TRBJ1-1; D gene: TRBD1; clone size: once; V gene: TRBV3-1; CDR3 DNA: TGTGCCAGCAGCCAACGCAACGCCGGGACAGGTGAAGCTTTCTTT; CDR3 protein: CASSQRNAGTGEAFF
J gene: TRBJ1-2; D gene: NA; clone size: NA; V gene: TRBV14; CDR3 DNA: TGTGCCAGCAGCCAAGGACGGCTAAACTATGGCTACACCTTC; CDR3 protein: CASSQGRLNYGYTF
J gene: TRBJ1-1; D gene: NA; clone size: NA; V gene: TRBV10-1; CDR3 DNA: TGCGCCAGCAGTGAGTCAGAGGAGAACACTGAAGCTTTCTTT; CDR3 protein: CASSESEENTEAFF
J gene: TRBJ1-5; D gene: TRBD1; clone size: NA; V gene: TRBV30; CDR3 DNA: TGTGCCTGGAGGTTAAAGGGGGCTCTAAGCAATCAGCCCCAGCATTTT; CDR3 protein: CAWRLKGALSNQPQHF
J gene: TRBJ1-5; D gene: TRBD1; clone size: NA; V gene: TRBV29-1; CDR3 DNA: TGCAGCACACGACAGGGAGGGAGCAATCAGCCCCAGCATTTT; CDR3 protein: CSTRQGGSNQPQHF
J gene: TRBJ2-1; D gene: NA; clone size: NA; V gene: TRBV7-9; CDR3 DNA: TGTGCCAGCAGCCTGGGACCGACCTCCTACAATGAGCAGTTCTTC; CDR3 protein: CASSLGPTSYNEQFF
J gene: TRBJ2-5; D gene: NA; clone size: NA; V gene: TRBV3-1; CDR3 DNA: TGTGCCAGCAGCCAAGATAGAACCAGGGAGACCCAGTACTTC; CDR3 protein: CASSQDRTRETQYF
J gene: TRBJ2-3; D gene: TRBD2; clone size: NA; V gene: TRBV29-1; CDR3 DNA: TGCAGCGTTGAAGATCGGGGGGAAGGGCAGTATTTT; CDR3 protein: CSVEDRGEGQYF
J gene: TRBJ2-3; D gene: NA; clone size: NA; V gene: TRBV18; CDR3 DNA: TGTGCCAGCTCAGGACGGACAGGCACAGATACGCAGTATTTT; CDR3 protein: CASSGRTGTDTQYF
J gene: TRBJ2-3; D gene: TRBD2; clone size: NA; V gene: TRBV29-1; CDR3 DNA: TGCAGCTCCAACCCTGTAGAGGGGCTAGCGGGGGATACGCAGTATTTT; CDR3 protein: CSSNPVEGLAGDTQYF
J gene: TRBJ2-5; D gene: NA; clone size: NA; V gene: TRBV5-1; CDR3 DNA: TGCGCCAGCAGCATCCTCGGGACAACTCAAGAGACCCAGTACTTC; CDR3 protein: CASSILGTTQETQYF
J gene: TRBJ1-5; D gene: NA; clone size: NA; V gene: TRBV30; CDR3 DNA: TGTGCCTGGAGTGAGGGACGGGACAATCAGCCCCAGCATTTT; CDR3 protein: CAWSEGRDNQPQHF
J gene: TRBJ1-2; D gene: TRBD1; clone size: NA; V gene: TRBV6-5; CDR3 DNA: TGTGCCAGCAGTGGCCCGACAGGGCGCTATGGCTACACCTTC; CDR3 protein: CASSGPTGRYGYTF
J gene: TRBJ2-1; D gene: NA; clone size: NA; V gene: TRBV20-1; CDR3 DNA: TGCAGTGCCTTTAGCCCATCCAGCAATGAGCAGTTCTTC; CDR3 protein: CSAFSPSSNEQFF
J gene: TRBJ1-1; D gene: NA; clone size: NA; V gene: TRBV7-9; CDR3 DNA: TGTGCCAGCAGCTTGGTAGGGAACACTGAAGCTTTCTTT; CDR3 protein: CASSLVGNTEAFF
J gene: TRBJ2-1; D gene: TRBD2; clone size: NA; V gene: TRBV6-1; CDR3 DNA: TGTGCCAGCAGCCCCTCAGGGGGACTAGCGGGAGGTTCTGAGCAGTTCTTC; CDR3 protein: CASSPSGGLAGGSEQFF
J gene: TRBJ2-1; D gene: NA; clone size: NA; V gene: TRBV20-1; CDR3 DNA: TGCAGTGCTAGAGATCCCTCAACTGTGGGCAATGAGCAGTTCTTC; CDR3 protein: CSARDPSTVGNEQFF
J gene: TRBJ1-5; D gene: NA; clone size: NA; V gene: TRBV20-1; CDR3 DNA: TGCAGTGCGCGGACAGTAAAGAGTCAGCCCCAGCATTTT; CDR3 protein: CSARTVKSQPQHF
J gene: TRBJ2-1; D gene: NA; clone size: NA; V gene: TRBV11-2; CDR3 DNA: TGTGCCAGCAGCCCCCGGGCCCGCCGCTCCTACAATGAGCAGTTCTTC; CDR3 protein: CASSPRARRSYNEQFF
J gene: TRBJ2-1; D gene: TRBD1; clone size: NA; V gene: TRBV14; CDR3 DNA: TGTGCCAGCAGCCAGATGGGACAGCAATACAATGAGCAGTTCTTC; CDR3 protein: CASSQMGQQYNEQFF
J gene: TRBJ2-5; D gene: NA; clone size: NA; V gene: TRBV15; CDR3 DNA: TGTGCCACCAGCAGAGGGGGGGCGCGGGAGACCCAGTACTTC; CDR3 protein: CATSRGGARETQYF
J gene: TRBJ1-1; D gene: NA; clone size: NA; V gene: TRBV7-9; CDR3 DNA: TGTGCCAGCAGCTTCTCCAGGGAAGTGAACACTGAAGCTTTCTTT; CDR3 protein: CASSFSREVNTEAFF
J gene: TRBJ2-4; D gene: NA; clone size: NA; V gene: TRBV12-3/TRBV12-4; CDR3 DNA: TGTGCCAGCAGTTTATCCAGGGGGGGCAGAAACATTCAGTACTTC; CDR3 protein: CASSLSRGGRNIQYF
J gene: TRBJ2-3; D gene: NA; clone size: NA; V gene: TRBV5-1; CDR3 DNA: TGCGCCAGCAGCTCATTAGCGGAAGATACGCAGTATTTT; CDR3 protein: CASSSLAEDTQYF
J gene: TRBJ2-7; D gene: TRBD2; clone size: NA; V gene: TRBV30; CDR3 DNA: TGTGCCTGGAGTCGGGGGGACCGGACCTACGAGCAGTACTTC; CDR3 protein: CAWSRGDRTYEQYF
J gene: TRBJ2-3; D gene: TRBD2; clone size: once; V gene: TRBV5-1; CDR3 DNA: TGCGCCAGCAGCGCCCGCGGGGGTAGCACAGATACGCAGTATTTT; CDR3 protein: CASSARGGSTDTQYF
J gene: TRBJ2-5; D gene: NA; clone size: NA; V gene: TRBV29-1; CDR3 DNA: TGCAGCGTGCGGGGGCCCAGGGAGACCCAGTACTTC; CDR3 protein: CSVRGPRETQYF
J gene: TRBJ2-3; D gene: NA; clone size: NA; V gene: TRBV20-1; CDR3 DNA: TGCAGTGCTAACCAGCACACAGATACGCAGTATTTT; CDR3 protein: CSANQHTDTQYF
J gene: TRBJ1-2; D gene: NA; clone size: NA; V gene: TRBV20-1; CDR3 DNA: TGCAGTGCTAAAACCGGGAGTAGGTACTATGGCTACACCTTC; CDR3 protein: CSAKTGSRYYGYTF
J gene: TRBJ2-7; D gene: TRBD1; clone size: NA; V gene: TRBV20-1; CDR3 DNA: TGCAGTGCTACTCTACCGGGACAGGGGAAGGAGCAGTACTTC; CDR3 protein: CSATLPGQGKEQYF
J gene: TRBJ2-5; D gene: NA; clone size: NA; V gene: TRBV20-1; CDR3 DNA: TGCAGTGCTAGGGGTGGAGAGACCCAGTACTTC; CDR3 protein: CSARGGETQYF
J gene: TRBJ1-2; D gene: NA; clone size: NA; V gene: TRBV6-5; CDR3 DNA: TGTGCCAGCAGTTACTCGAGTAGTGTGGGGTATGGCTACACCTTC; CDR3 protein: CASSYSSSVGYGYTF
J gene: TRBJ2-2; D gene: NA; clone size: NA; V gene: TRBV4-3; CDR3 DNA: TGCGCCAGCAGCCAAGGGTCCGGGGCGAACACCGGGGAGCTGTTTTTT; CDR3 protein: CASSQGSGANTGELFF
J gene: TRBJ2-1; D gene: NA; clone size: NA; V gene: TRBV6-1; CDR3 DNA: TGTGCCAGCAGTGTCGAGTGGGATACGCAGTTCTTC; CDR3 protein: CASSVEWDTQFF
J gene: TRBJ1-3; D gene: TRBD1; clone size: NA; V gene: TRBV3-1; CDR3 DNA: TGTGCCAGCAGGACAGGGGCTGGAAACACCATATATTTT; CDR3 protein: CASRTGAGNTIYF
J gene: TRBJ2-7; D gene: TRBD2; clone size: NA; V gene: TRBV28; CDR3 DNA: TGTGCCAGCAGGTCAATGGGGGGAGCGGGAGGGCCGTACGAGCAGTACTTC; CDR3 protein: CASRSMGGAGGPYEQYF
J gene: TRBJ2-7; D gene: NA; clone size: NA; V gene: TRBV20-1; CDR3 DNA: TGCAGTGCTAGTGAAAGACTCAACGAGCAGTACTTC; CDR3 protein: CSASERLNEQYF
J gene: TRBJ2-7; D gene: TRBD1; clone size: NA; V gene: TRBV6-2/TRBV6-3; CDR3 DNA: TGTGCCAGCATCGGGTCAGGTAGGGGGCGCGAGCAGTACTTC; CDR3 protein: CASIGSGRGREQYF
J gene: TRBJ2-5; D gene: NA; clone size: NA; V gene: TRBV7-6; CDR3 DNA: TGTGCCAGCAGCTTTACGCGACGCCCACCCCATGTGGACTTC; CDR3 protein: CASSFTRRPPHVDF
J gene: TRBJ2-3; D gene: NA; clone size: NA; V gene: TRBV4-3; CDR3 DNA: TGCGCCAGCAGCCAAGGAGGCGGCGGGAGCACAGATACGCAGTATTTT; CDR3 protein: CASSQGGGGSTDTQYF
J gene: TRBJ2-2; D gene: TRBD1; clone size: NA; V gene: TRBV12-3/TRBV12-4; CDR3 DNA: TGTGCCAGCAGCCGAACAGGGGGCCGGGACACCGGGGAGCTGTTTTTT; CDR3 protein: CASSRTGGRDTGELFF
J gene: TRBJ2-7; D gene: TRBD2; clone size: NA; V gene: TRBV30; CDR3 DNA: TGTGCCTGGAGTGTAGCGACTAGCGTGTACTACGAGCAGTACTTC; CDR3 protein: CAWSVATSVYYEQYF